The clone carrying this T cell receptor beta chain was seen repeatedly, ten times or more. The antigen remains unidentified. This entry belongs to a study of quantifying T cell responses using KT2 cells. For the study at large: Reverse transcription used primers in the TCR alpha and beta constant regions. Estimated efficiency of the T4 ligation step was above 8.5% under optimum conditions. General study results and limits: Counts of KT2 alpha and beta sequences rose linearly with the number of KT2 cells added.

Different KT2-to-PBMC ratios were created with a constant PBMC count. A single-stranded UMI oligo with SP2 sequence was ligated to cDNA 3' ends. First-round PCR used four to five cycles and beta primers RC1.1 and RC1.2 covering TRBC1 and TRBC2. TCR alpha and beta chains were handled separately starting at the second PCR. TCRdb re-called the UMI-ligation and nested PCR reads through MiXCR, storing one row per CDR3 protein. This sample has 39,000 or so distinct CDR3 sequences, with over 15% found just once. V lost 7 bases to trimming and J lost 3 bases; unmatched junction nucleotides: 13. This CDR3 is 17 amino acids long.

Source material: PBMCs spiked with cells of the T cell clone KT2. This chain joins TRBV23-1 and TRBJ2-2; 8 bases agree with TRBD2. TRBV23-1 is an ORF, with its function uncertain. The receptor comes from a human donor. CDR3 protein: CASKFSHRGGDTGELFF. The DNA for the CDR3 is TGCGCCAGCAAGTTTAGTCATCGGGGGGGAGACACCGGGGAGCTGTTTTTT.